This T cell receptor beta chain was profiled in a study of Ad26.COV2.S vaccination and SARS-CoV-2 variants. Treatment defined: about 20 received Ad26.COV2.S at low or high dose, single or two shots; several received placebo; per-sample allocation not given. The investigators took samples on day 63 after the first vaccine or placebo injection. This clone occurred a few times. Generated by immunoSEQ multiplex PCR, the TCRdb table keeps only in-frame clones and is missing some. Seen here are more than 300,000 clones, 70% to 90% observed once, and the top ten hold about 2.1%. The specimen was peripheral blood, collected in a trial of Ad26.COV2.S vaccine versus placebo. The clonotype originates from a person between 18 and 65 years old who received the Ad26.COV2.S COVID-19 vaccine or a placebo.

The CDR3 reads CASSETGLMNTEAFF. CDR3 nucleotides: TGTGCCAGCAGTGAAACGGGGCTGATGAACACTGAAGCTTTCTTT. The chain is built from TRBV25-1 and TRBJ1-1, with D possibly matching TRBD1 (5 bases). CDR3 length: 15 amino acids. V was shortened by 2 bases and J by 0 bases, with 10 bases between the two germline ends. Germline V gives CDR1 MGHDK, CDR2 SYGVNS.